This is a list of T cell receptor beta chains from one sample in a study of cytomegalovirus exposure and HLA in healthy donors. Libraries were prepared by immunoSEQ multiplex PCR; TCRdb keeps only in-frame clonotypes and omits some of them. The table includes roughly 100,000 clones, roughly 80% detected once. The sequencing sample was made of PBMCs. These receptor sequences come from a man in his fifties or sixties in good health and CMV-seropositive. CDR3s include the opening cysteine and the closing phenylalanine or tryptophan. A D gene is named only where the DNA matches it firmly.

J gene	V gene	D gene	CDR3 protein	CDR3 DNA
TRBJ2-7	TRBV28	NA	CASSNRDRTTSDWGVTYEQYF	TGTGCCAGCAGTAACCGGGACAGAACCACCTCGGACTGGGGGGTCACCTACGAGCAGTACTTC
TRBJ2-3	TRBV7-2	NA	CASSLEGQRTDTQYF	TGTGCCAGCAGCTTAGAGGGACAACGCACAGATACGCAGTATTTT
TRBJ2-3	TRBV5-1	TRBD2	CASSVNAGGPGDTQYF	TGCGCCAGCAGCGTGAATGCGGGAGGGCCGGGGGATACGCAGTATTTT
TRBJ2-3	TRBV2	TRBD1	CATRQGADTQYF	TGTGCCACAAGACAGGGTGCAGATACGCAGTATTTT
TRBJ2-3	TRBV18	NA	CASSPGTQTDTQYF	TGTGCCAGCTCACCAGGGACTCAAACCGATACGCAGTATTTT
TRBJ2-7	TRBV7-9	NA	CASSSSTGSSYEQYF	TGTGCCAGCAGCTCTTCGACTGGGAGCTCCTACGAGCAGTACTTC
TRBJ2-7	TRBV2	TRBD2	CASRRGLASSYEQYF	TGTGCCAGCAGGAGGGGACTAGCCTCTTCCTACGAGCAGTACTTC
TRBJ2-2	TRBV28	NA	CASSLPLPGAWTGELFF	TGTGCCAGCAGTTTACCGTTGCCAGGGGCTTGGACCGGGGAGCTGTTTTTT
TRBJ2-5	TRBV10-3	TRBD1	CATWDRVAETQYF	TGTGCCACCTGGGACAGGGTGGCGGAGACCCAGTACTTC
TRBJ2-5	TRBV6-6	NA	CASGRDQETQYF	TGTGCCAGCGGCAGGGACCAAGAGACCCAGTACTTC